This entry describes one TCR beta chain. The sample belongs to a study of T cell changes during pregnancy in multiple sclerosis. Deletions cut 5 bases from V and 0 bases from J, with 8 bases between. Germline V CDR1 and CDR2: LNHDA, SQIVND (reference sequence). There are 14 residues in the CDR3. Profiled with immunoSEQ multiplex PCR; TCRdb holds only in-frame clones, not every one. The sample has under 80,000 clones, approximately 94% seen once; the top ten hold 0.45% to 0.7%. This sample comprised peripheral blood, obtained in the third trimester of pregnancy. The sequence derives from a female donor with multiple sclerosis, enrolled in a pregnancy study. This chain connects TRBV19 to TRBJ1-3; D is unresolved. The CDR3: CASSPGISGNTIYF. The DNA for the CDR3 is TGTGCCAGTAGTCCCGGGATCTCTGGAAACACCATATATTTT.